Below, 21 T cell receptor beta chains from the same sample are listed, as sequenced in a study of T cells after yellow fever vaccination. TCRdb reprocessed the 5' RACE reads via MiXCR and lists one record per CDR3 protein. The data hold under 55,000 distinct CDR3 sequences, with 6.5% to 8.5% observed a single time. Material: CD8+ T cells not binding an NS4B(214-222) dextramer, sorted from PBMCs, obtained 45 days after the yellow fever booster vaccination. These receptors all stem from a man aged 30 to 39 who received the YFV17D yellow fever vaccine.

This clonotype was counted many times. The rearrangement joins TRBV10-2 to TRBJ2-3; 8 nucleotides line up with TRBD2. Losses at the gene ends were 6 bases for V and 2 bases for J; bases not matched to a gene: 7. CDR3 length: 15 amino acids. The germline gives CDR1 WSHSY, CDR2 SAAADI. The CDR3 protein is CASSSETSATDTQYF. The CDR3 DNA reads as TGCGCCAGCAGCTCGGAGACTAGCGCCACAGATACGCAGTATTTT.

Ten or more counts support this clonotype. The CDR3 sequence is CASSLGGNTIYF. The CDR3 DNA follows: TGTGCCAGCAGCTTAGGTGGAAACACCATATATTTT. The V and J genes are TRBV7-9 and TRBJ1-3; no clear D. The CDR3 is made up of 12 amino acids. The germline V gene encodes CDR1 SEHNR and CDR2 FQNEAQ (reference sequence). The ends were cut back, 1 base at V and 3 bases at J, with 1 base in the middle.

This clonotype was seen only a few times. The chain has TRBV5-6 and TRBJ1-1; unclear D gene. In germline, CDR1 is SGHDT, CDR2 YYEEEE. The CDR3 spans 13 residues. V gave up 7 bases and J gave up 7 bases, with 17 bases separating them. The CDR3 spells CASGVGQFVEAFF. The CDR3 DNA follows: TGTGCCAGCGGCGTCGGGCAGTTCGTTGAAGCTTTCTTT.

The V and J genes are TRBV19 and TRBJ2-1; 7 positions agree with TRBD2. Trimming took 6 bases from V and 2 from J; bases not matched to a gene: 10. CDR3 length equals 16 residues. CDR1 is LNHDA, CDR2 SQIVND, per germline (reference sequence). The chain's CDR3 is CASSMGGTTAYNEQFF. DNA of the CDR3: TGTGCCAGTAGCATGGGAGGGACTACGGCCTACAATGAGCAGTTCTTC.

This clonotype was picked up many times. CDR3: CATLGSSYEQYF. CDR3 DNA sequence: TGCGCCACCCTGGGCAGTTCCTACGAGCAGTACTTC. The chain has TRBV10-2 and TRBJ2-7, with D hard to call. From germline, CDR1 is WSHSY and CDR2 SAAADI. V was trimmed by 10 bases and J by 1 base, leaving 11 bases between them. This CDR3 has 12 residues.

Remarks on this clonotype: One end of the junction does not line up with germline, which may come from a read error. V is TRBV3-1 and J is TRBJ2-5, with D perhaps matching TRBD2 (6 bases). The V gene's germline CDR1 is LGHDT and CDR2 YNNKEL (reference sequence). CDR3 size: 16 residues. As DNA, the CDR3 is TGTGCCTGCAGCCAAGTTATAGGGGAGGACCAAGAGACCCAGTACTTC. It translates to CACSQVIGEDQETQYF.

In this sample, this clonotype turned up many times. This chain connects TRBV15 to TRBJ2-7, with 9 bases that match TRBD1. V shed 3 bases and J 5 bases; nucleotides not matched to a gene: 11. Germline lookup yields CDR1 LNHNV and CDR2 YYDKDF (reference sequence). CDR3 length equals 16 residues. The CDR3 spells CATSSPPGTGINEQYF. As DNA, the CDR3 is TGTGCCACCAGCAGCCCGCCTGGGACAGGGATAAACGAGCAGTACTTC.

This clonotype was recorded at least ten times. The chain combines TRBV4-3 with TRBJ2-5; TRBD1 or TRBD2 may be the D gene (5 bases each). The germline gives CDR1 LGHNA, CDR2 YSLEER. The CDR3 runs 15 residues. V was pared by 0 bases and J by 4 bases, with 12 bases between. CDR3 nucleotide sequence: TGCGCCAGCAGCCAAGAGGGGCTCCGGGGAGAGACCCAGTACTTC. Translated: CASSQEGLRGETQYF.

Many counts were recorded for this clonotype. The rearrangement joins TRBV10-3 to TRBJ2-7; 14 nucleotides align to TRBD2. V shed 3 bases, J shed 5 bases, and the junction held 15 bases outside the gene matches. The CDR3 is made up of 19 amino acids. In germline, CDR1 is ENHRY, CDR2 SYGVKD. The chain's CDR3 is CAISDDGTSGSKIQDEQYF. The CDR3 nucleotides read TGTGCCATCAGTGACGACGGGACTAGCGGGAGTAAGATACAGGACGAGCAGTACTTC.

The rearrangement uses TRBV5-6 and TRBJ1-1; D gene ambiguous. Germline lookup yields CDR1 SGHDT and CDR2 YYEEEE. V was cut by 2 bases and J by 2 bases, with 4 bases left in between. This CDR3 contains 12 residues. The CDR3 region has the DNA TGTGCCAGCAGCTTTTTCAACACTGAAGCTTTCTTT. This codes for CASSFFNTEAFF.

This clonotype was found many times. The gene calls are TRBV3-1 and TRBJ2-7; D possibly corresponds to TRBD2 (6 bases). Germline V gene lookup returns CDR1 LGHDT and CDR2 YNNKEL (reference sequence). V lost 3 bases and J lost 2, with 8 bases in between. The CDR3 consists of 13 residues. The CDR3, as DNA: TGTGCCAGCAGCCACGGGACTCCCTACGAGCAGTACTTC. Its translation: CASSHGTPYEQYF.

This clonotype was recorded at least ten times. This chain uses TRBV9 with TRBJ2-5; 7 bases fit TRBD1. Per the germline V gene, CDR1 is SGDLS and CDR2 is YYNGEE. J gave up 1 base and V 3 bases, and 3 bases lay outside the gene matches. The length of the CDR3 is 14 residues. This CDR3 reads CASSDRDSQETQYF. CDR3 bases: TGTGCCAGCAGCGATAGGGACAGCCAAGAGACCCAGTACTTC.

This clonotype was seen ten or more times. This chain uses TRBV20-1 with TRBJ2-2; 13 positions match TRBD2. Per the germline V gene, CDR1 is DFQATT and CDR2 is SNEGSKA (reference sequence). The CDR3 has 16 residues. The J segment lost 1 base and the V segment lost 6 bases, leaving 5 bases of the junction unmatched. In DNA form, the CDR3 reads TGCAGTGCGAGGGGACTAGCGGGGCTGAACACCGGGGAGCTGTTTTTT. It codes for CSARGLAGLNTGELFF.

This clonotype appeared many times. J is TRBJ2-2 and V is TRBV28; perhaps D is TRBD1 or TRBD2 (6 bases each). The CDR3 contains 14 residues. CDR1 MDHEN and CDR2 SYDVKM come from the germline V gene. V gave up 7 bases and J gave up 4 bases, with 13 bases separating them. The DNA of the CDR3 is TGTGCCAGCATGTTAACGGGGGCCACCGGGGAGCTGTTTTTT. Amino acids: CASMLTGATGELFF. Complete variable domain (other parts from reference TRBV28 and TRBJ2-2): DVKVTQSSRYLVKRTGEKVFLECVQDMDHENMFWYRQDPGLGLRLIYFSYDVKMKEKGDIPEGYSVSREKKERFSLILESASTNQTSMYLCASMLTGATGELFFGEGSRLTVL.

This clonotype has at least ten counts. V is TRBV7-9 and J is TRBJ1-5; D unclear. The CDR3 extends over 13 amino acids. V was cut by 5 bases and J by 7 bases, with 12 bases left in between. Germline CDR1 SEHNR, CDR2 FQNEAQ (reference sequence). This CDR3 is CASSVGFGQPQHF. The CDR3 bases are TGTGCCAGCAGCGTAGGGTTTGGGCAGCCCCAGCATTTT. Full variable domain (rest looked up from reference TRBV7-9 and TRBJ1-5): DTGVSQNPRHKITKRGQNVTFRCDPISEHNRLYWYRQTLGQGPEFLTYFQNEAQLEKSRLLSDRFSAERPKGSFSTLEIQRTEQGDSAMYLCASSVGFGQPQHFGDGTRLSIL.

Many counts were recorded for this clonotype. CDR3 region: CASTDTNYEQYF. In DNA, the CDR3 is TGTGCCAGCACGGACACAAACTACGAGCAGTACTTC. This chain connects TRBV25-1 to TRBJ2-7; D might be TRBD1 (5 bases). The CDR3 covers 12 residues. Germline V lookup: CDR1 MGHDK, CDR2 SYGVNS. Trimming cost V 7 bases and J 3 bases, with 10 bases left between them.

Worth noting for this clonotype: Just one base apart from a much larger clone, this may be a read error. The V and J genes are TRBV4-2 and TRBJ2-1; D is ambiguous. CDR1 is LGHNA and CDR2 is YNFKEQ in the germline V gene. The CDR3 contains 14 residues. Trimming removed 4 bases at V and 6 bases at J, with 13 bases between. The CDR3 DNA reads as TGTGCCAGCAGCCTAGGAGACGCCCTCAATGAGCAGTTCTTC. Translated: CASSLGDALNEQFF.

This clonotype was observed many times. The V and J genes are TRBV28 and TRBJ2-1; D may be TRBD2 (6 bases). This CDR3 spans 16 amino acids. Germline V gene lookup returns CDR1 MDHEN and CDR2 SYDVKM. Deletions cut 2 bases from V and 0 bases from J, with 11 bases between. The CDR3 here is CASSLIAASSYNEQFF. Here the CDR3 DNA reads TGTGCCAGCAGTTTAATAGCGGCAAGCTCCTACAATGAGCAGTTCTTC.

This clonotype was observed many times. The rearrangement links TRBV7-9 to TRBJ2-7; D may be TRBD2 (5 bases). CDR3 size: 14 residues. CDR1 and CDR2 (germline): SEHNR, FQNEAQ (reference sequence). With 5 bases removed from V and 2 bases from J, the gap between germline ends came to 13 bases. CDR3 protein: CASSLGLGTYEQYF. CDR3 bases: TGTGCCAGCAGCCTAGGACTGGGGACCTACGAGCAGTACTTC.

About this clonotype itself: One junction end disagrees with the germline gene, perhaps due to a read error. This chain uses TRBV6-1 with TRBJ2-5; 16 bases line up with TRBD2. This CDR3 spans 15 amino acids. Germline assignment: CDR1 MNHNS and CDR2 SASEGT. The CDR3 protein is CASRPGLAGGPQGTF. The DNA for the CDR3 is TGTGCCAGCAGGCCGGGACTAGCGGGAGGGCCTCAGGGGACCTTC.

This clonotype has a handful of counts. The chain couples TRBV24-1 to TRBJ1-5, with a possible D match to TRBD1 (5 bases). The CDR3 is made up of 17 amino acids. The germline gives CDR1 KGHDR, CDR2 SFDVKD. V gave up 0 bases and J gave up 3 bases, with 14 bases separating them. The CDR3 coding sequence is TGTGCCACCAGTGATTTGCTAAGCGACAGCTACAATCAGCCCCAGCATTTT. This encodes CATSDLLSDSYNQPQHF.